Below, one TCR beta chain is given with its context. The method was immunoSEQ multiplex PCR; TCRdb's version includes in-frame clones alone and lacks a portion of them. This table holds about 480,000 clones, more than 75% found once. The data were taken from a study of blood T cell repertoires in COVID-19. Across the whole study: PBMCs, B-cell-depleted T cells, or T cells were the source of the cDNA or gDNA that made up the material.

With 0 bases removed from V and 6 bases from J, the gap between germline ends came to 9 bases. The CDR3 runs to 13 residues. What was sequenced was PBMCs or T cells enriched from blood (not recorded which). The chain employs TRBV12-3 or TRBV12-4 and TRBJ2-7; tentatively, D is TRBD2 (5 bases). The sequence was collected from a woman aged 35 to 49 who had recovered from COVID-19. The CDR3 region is CASSLASGGEQYF. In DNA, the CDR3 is TGTGCCAGCAGTTTAGCGAGCGGCGGCGAGCAGTACTTC.